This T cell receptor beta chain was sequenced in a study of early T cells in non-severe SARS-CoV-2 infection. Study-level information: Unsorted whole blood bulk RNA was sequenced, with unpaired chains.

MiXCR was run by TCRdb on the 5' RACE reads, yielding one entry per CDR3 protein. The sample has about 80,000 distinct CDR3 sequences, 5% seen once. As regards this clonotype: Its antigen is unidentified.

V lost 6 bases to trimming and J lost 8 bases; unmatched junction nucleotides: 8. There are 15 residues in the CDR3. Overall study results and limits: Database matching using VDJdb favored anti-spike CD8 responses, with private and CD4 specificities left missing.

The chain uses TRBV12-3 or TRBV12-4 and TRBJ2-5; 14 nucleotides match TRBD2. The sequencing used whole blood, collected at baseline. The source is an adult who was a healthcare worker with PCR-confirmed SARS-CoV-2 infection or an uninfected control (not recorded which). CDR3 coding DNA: TGTGCCAGCAGCCCGACTAGCGGGAGGGCCAGAACCCAGTACTTC. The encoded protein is CASSPTSGRARTQYF.